The source of this TCR beta chain is a study of graft-versus-host responses after intestinal transplantation. Assay: immunoSEQ multiplex PCR; the TCRdb copy retains only in-frame clones and omits some. The sample lists about 120,000 clones, roughly 95% occurring once. For this clone: The antigen is unknown.

Germline CDR1 reads SGDLS; CDR2 reads YYNGEE. The junction had 6 bases not matched to a gene; V was cut back by 7 bases and J by 7 bases. CDR3 length: 13 amino acids. Source: unstimulated CD8+ T cells sorted from spleen or lymph node cells, taken before intestinal transplant. The chain couples TRBV9 to TRBJ2-1, with 9 positions matching TRBD2. The TCR sequence derives from a human donor who received an intestinal transplant. As DNA, the CDR3 is TGTGCCAGCGAGCGGCTAGCGGGAAATGAGCAGTTCTTC. This encodes CASERLAGNEQFF.